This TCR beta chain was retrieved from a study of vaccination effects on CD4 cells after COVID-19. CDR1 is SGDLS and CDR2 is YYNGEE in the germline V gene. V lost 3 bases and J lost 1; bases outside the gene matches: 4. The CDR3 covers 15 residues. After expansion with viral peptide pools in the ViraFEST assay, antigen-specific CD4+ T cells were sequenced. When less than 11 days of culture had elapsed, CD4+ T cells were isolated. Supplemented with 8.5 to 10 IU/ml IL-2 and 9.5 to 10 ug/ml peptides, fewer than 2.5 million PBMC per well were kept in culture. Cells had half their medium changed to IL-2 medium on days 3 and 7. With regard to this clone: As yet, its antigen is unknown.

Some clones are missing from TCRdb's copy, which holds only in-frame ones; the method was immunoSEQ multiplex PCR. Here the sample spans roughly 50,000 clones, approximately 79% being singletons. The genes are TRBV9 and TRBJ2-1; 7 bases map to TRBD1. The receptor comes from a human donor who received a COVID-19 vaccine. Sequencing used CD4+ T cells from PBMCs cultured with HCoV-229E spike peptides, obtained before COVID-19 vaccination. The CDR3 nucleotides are TGTGCCAGCAGCGCTCAGGGACAGTCCTACAATGAGCAGTTCTTC. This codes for CASSAQGQSYNEQFF.